What follows describes a single T cell receptor (beta chain). Its antigen is not known. The data were obtained in a study of identifying expanded T cells in peripheral blood. Whole-study results and caveats: About 1.2 clones differed between technical replicates, versus about 15 and 19 over time. Across healthy donors, higher total template counts meant significantly greater approximately two-week count variance.

Collection occurred without any documented infections or immune events in donors. The CDR3 is 13 amino acids. V was pared by 5 bases and J by 5 bases, with 12 bases between. Germline V CDR1 and CDR2: SGHAT, FQDESV (reference sequence). The table came from immunoSEQ multiplex PCR; TCRdb's copy has only in-frame clones and leaves some out. The table includes tens of thousands of clones, approximately 89% detected once. This receptor was taken from a person aged 18 to 75 in good health. The V gene is TRBV11-1, the J gene TRBJ2-5; the D gene is possibly TRBD1 (6 bases). The sample was blood. The CDR3 is CASSQTGSETQYF. The CDR3 bases are TGTGCCAGCAGCCAGACAGGTTCCGAGACCCAGTACTTC.